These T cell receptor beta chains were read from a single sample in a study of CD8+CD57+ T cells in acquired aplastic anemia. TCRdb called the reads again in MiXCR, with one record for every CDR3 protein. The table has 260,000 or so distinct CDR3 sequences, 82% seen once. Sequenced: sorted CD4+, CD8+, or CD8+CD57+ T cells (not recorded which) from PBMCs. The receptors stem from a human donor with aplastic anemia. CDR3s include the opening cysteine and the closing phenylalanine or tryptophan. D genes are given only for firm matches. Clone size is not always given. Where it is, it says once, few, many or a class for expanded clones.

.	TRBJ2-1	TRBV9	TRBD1	CASSLEGQGKQKQFF	TGTGCCAGCAGCCTCGAGGGACAGGGCAAACAAAAACAGTTCTTC
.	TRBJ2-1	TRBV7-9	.	CASSLEGGARDQYF	TGTGCCAGCAGCCTAGAAGGGGGGGCCCGGGACCAGTATTTC
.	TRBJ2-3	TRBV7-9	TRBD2	CASRYGSSGRRYF	TGTGCCAGCAGGTACGGAAGCAGCGGGAGGAGGTATTTT
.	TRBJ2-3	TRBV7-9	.	CASGDGRTGTTEF	TGTGCCAGCGGGGACGGTCGAACAGGTACGACGGAATTT
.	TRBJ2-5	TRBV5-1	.	CASSLLAGAKTQYF	TGCGCCAGCAGCTTGTTGGCCGGGGCAAAGACCCAGTACTTC
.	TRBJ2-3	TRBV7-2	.	CASGPGGRDTQYF	TGTGCCAGCGGGCCCGGGGGCAGAGATACGCAGTATTTT
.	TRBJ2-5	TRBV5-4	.	CASGFTTDQETQYF	TGTGCCAGCGGCTTTACTACCGACCAAGAGACCCAGTACTTC
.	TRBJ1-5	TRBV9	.	CASSVGDYRNLTKHF	TGTGCCAGCAGCGTAGGGGACTATCGAAATCTGACCAAGCATTTT
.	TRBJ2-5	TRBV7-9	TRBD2	CASRGEGMSSYEQF	TGTGCCAGCAGGGGGGAGGGGATGAGCTCCTACGAGCAGTTC
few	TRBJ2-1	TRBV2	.	CASSPTSFF	TGTGCCAGCAGTCCGACGTCGTTCTTC
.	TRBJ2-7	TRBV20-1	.	CSPRAPQTYEQYF	TGCAGTCCTCGGGCCCCACAGACCTACGAGCAGTACTTC
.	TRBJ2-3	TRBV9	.	CASSLGGGRAAQYF	TGTGCCAGCAGCTTAGGGGGAGGTCGCGCTGCGCAGTATTTT
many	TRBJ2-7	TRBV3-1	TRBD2	CASSRSGDSYEQYF	TGTGCCAGCAGCCGTAGCGGGGACTCCTACGAGCAGTACTTC
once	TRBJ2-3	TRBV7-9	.	CASGDGGSGTQIF	TGTGCCAGCGGGGACGGGGGTAGTGGTACGCAGATTTTT
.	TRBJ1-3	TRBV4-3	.	CASSQDLEGTIYF	TGCGCCAGCAGCCAAGACCTGGAAGGCACCATATATTTT
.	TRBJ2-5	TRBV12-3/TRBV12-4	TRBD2	CASSLSGGGAETQYF	TGTGCCAGCAGCTTAAGTGGCGGGGGGGCGGAGACCCAGTACTTC
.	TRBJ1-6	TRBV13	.	CASSHTAIGSPLHF	TGTGCCAGCAGCCATACAGCGATCGGTTCACCCCTCCACTTT
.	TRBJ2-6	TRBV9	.	CASSLARGPAGANVLTF	TGTGCCAGCAGCCTAGCGAGGGGCCCCGCTGGGGCCAACGTCCTGACTTTC
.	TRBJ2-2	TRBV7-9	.	CASSLNTNTGELFF	TGTGCCAGCAGCTTAAACACGAACACCGGGGAGCTGTTTTTT
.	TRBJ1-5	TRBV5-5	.	CASSLDGGDQPQHF	TGTGCCAGCAGCTTGGACGGGGGGGATCAGCCCCAGCATTTT